The T cell receptor (beta chain) described here comes from a study of post-analysis software for immune sequencing data. Findings and caveats of the study: Same-batch samples co-clustered strongly by F measure. Patients with multiple sclerosis recorded significantly lower normalized Chao1 diversity than controls, the study found. Controls had lower frequencies than patients of five or six TRBV segments, which included TRBV5-6, TRBV5-1 and TRBV20-1.

The CDR3 is made up of 15 amino acids. In germline, CDR1 is KGHSH, CDR2 LQKENI. V dropped 2 bases and J dropped 0 bases, with 9 bases sitting between them. Unique molecular identifiers featured in each of the TCR beta cDNA libraries. Input amounts of 1 to 10 million T cells were used. These gave 500,000 or so cDNA molecules, so each molecule approximated one T cell. TCRdb ran MiXCR on the PCR reads and lists one entry per CDR3 protein. This sample has roughly 800,000 distinct CDR3 sequences; approximately 50% occur once, and the top ten carry 4.6%. As regards this clonotype: Its specificity is not known.

Sequenced input: blood. J is TRBJ2-3 and V is TRBV18; D is perhaps TRBD2 (6 bases). This TCR came from a girl aged 10 to 17 with multiple sclerosis. The CDR3 reads CASSPGGTSTDTQYF. The CDR3 DNA reads as TGTGCCAGCTCACCAGGGGGGACCAGCACAGATACGCAGTATTTT.